These T cell receptor beta chains were read from a single sample in a study of spatial heterogeneity in lung cancer. TCRdb processed the 5' RACE reads anew with MiXCR; each CDR3 protein has one entry. The data show some 10,000 distinct CDR3 sequences, with approximately 17% seen just once and 45% to 60% held by the top ten. The sequences come from PBMCs, collected at surgery. These receptors came from a male donor with early-stage non-small cell lung cancer. Both conserved end residues are part of each CDR3. The D gene is left open where the match is weak. Part of the rows lack a size; the others show once, few, many or a class for expanded clones.

V: TRBV7-9; size: medium-sized; D: NA; J: TRBJ2-3; CDR3: CASSFGTDGRTDTQYF; DNA: TGTGCCAGCAGCTTCGGGACCGACGGGCGGACAGATACGCAGTATTTT
V: TRBV18; size: many; D: NA; J: TRBJ1-2; CDR3: CASSPAASTGLNYGYTF; DNA: TGTGCCAGCTCACCGGCGGCGTCCACAGGTCTCAACTATGGCTACACCTTC
V: TRBV20-1; size: many; D: NA; J: TRBJ1-5; CDR3: CSAKIPRGSSNQPQHF; DNA: TGCAGTGCTAAAATTCCCCGTGGCAGTTCCAATCAGCCCCAGCATTTT
V: TRBV20-1; size: many; D: TRBD1; J: TRBJ1-2; CDR3: CSARVVQGDGYTF; DNA: TGCAGTGCTAGGGTCGTACAGGGGGACGGCTACACCTTC
V: TRBV4-1; size: once; D: NA; J: TRBJ2-5; CDR3: CASSQGDGSETQYF; DNA: TGCGCCAGCAGCCAAGGGGACGGTTCGGAGACCCAGTACTTC
V: TRBV20-1; size: medium-sized; D: TRBD1; J: TRBJ2-4; CDR3: CSARRTGGTAKNIQYF; DNA: TGCAGTGCTAGGAGGACAGGGGGGACGGCCAAAAACATTCAGTACTTC
V: TRBV28; size: NA; D: TRBD1; J: TRBJ1-2; CDR3: CASSAQQGAASYGYTF; DNA: TGTGCCAGCAGTGCACAACAGGGGGCGGCCTCCTATGGCTACACCTTC
V: TRBV12-3/TRBV12-4; size: many; D: NA; J: TRBJ1-5; CDR3: CASSFDISNQPQHF; DNA: TGTGCCAGCAGTTTCGACATTAGCAATCAGCCCCAGCATTTT
V: TRBV15; size: many; D: NA; J: TRBJ1-3; CDR3: CATSAGARGNTIYF; DNA: TGTGCCACCAGCGCGGGGGCGCGAGGAAACACCATATATTTT
V: TRBV28; size: many; D: NA; J: TRBJ1-1; CDR3: CASSLNILNTEAFF; DNA: TGTGCCAGCAGCCTTAACATACTGAACACTGAAGCTTTCTTT
V: TRBV12-3/TRBV12-4; size: NA; D: NA; J: TRBJ2-7; CDR3: CASSFGQYYEQYF; DNA: TGTGCCAGCAGTTTTGGCCAGTACTACGAGCAGTACTTC
V: TRBV6-1; size: many; D: TRBD2; J: TRBJ2-5; CDR3: CASRMGLAGGLETQYF; DNA: TGTGCCAGCAGAATGGGACTAGCGGGAGGATTGGAGACCCAGTACTTC